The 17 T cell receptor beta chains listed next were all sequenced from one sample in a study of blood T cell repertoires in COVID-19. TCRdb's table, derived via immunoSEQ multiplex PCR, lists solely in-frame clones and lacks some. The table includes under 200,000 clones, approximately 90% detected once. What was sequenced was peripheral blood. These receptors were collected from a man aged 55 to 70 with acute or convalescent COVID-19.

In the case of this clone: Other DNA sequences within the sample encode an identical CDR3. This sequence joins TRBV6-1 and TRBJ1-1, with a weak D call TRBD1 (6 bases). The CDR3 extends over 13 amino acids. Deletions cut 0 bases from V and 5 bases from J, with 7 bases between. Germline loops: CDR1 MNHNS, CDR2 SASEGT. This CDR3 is CASSEARGTEAFF. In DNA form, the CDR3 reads TGTGCCAGCAGTGAAGCGAGGGGGACTGAAGCTTTCTTT.

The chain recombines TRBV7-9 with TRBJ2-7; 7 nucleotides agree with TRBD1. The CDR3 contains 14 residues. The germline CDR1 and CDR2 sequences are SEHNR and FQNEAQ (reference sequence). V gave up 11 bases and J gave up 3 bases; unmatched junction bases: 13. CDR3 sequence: CASQGDGSIYEQYF. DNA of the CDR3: TGTGCCTCCCAGGGGGACGGGTCAATCTACGAGCAGTACTTC.

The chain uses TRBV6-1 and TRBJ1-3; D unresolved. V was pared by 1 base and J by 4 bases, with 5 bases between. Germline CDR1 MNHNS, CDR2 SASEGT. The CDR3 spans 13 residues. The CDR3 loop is CASSEGLGNTIYF. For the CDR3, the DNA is TGTGCCAGCAGTGAAGGTTTAGGAAACACCATATATTTT.

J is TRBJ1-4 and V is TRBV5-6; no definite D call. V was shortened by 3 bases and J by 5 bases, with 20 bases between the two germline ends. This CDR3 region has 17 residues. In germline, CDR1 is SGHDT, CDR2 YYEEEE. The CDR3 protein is CASSSLLLGSKNEKLFF. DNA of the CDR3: TGTGCCAGCAGCTCACTATTGTTGGGGAGTAAGAATGAAAAACTGTTTTTT.

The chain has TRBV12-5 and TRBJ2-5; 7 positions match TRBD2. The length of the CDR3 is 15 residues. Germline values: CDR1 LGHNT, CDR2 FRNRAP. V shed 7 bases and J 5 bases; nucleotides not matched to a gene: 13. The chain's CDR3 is CASAPRTSARETQYF. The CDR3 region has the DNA TGTGCTAGTGCTCCTAGGACTAGTGCTCGGGAGACCCAGTACTTC.

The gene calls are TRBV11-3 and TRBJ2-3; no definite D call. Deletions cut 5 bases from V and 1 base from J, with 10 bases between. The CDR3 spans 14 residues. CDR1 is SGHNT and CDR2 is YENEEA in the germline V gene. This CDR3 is CASSPRLRTDTQYF. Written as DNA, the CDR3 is TGTGCCAGCAGCCCGCGACTCCGCACAGATACGCAGTATTTT.

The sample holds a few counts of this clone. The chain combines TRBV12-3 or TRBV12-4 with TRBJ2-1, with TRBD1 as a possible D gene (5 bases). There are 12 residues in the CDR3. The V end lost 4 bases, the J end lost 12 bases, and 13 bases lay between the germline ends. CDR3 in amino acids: CASSSDNLGQFF. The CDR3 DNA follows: TGTGCCAGCAGTTCGGACAATCTCGGGCAGTTCTTC.

For the CDR3, the DNA is TGCGCCAGCAGCTTCCTGACAGGGAGCTCCTACGAGCAGTACTTC. This gives the protein CASSFLTGSSYEQYF. The chain has TRBV5-1 and TRBJ2-7, with 7 nucleotides matching TRBD1. This CDR3 has 15 amino acids. V dropped 2 bases and J dropped 0; count of bases not matched to a gene: 5. Germline V gene lookup returns CDR1 SGHRS and CDR2 YFSETQ. The full variable domain, with the rest looked up from reference TRBV5-1 and TRBJ2-7, is KAGVTQTPRYLIKTRGQQVTLSCSPISGHRSVSWYQQTPGQGLQFLFEYFSETQRNKGNFPGRFSGRQFSNSRSEMNVSTLELGDSALYLCASSFLTGSSYEQYFGPGTRLTVT.

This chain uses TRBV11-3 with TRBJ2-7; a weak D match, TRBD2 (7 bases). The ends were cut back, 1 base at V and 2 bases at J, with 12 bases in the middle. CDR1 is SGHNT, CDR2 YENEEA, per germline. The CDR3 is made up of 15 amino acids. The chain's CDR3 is CASSLGTGGPYEQYF. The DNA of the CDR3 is TGTGCCAGCAGCTTAGGGACGGGGGGCCCCTACGAGCAGTACTTC.

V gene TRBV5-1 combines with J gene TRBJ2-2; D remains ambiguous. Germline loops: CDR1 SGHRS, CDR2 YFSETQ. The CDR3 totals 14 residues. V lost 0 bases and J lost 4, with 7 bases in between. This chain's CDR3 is CASSLVRVTGELFF. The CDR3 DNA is TGCGCCAGCAGCTTGGTACGGGTCACCGGGGAGCTGTTTTTT.

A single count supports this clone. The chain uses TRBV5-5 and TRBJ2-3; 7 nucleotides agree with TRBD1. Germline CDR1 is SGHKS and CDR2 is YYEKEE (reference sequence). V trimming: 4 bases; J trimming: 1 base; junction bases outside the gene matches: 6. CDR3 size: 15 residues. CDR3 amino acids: CASSRQGYGTDTQYF. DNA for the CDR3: TGTGCCAGCAGCCGACAGGGCTATGGCACAGATACGCAGTATTTT.

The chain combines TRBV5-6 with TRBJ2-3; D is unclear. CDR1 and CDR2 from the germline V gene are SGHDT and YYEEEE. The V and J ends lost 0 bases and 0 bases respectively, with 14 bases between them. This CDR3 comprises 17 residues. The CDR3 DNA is TGTGCCAGCAGCTTGGCTCCCCCGGTAACTAGCACAGATACGCAGTATTTT. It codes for CASSLAPPVTSTDTQYF. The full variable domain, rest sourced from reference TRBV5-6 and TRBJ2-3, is DAGVTQSPTHLIKTRGQQVTLRCSPKSGHDTVSWYQQALGQGPQFIFQYYEEEERQRGNFPDRFSGHQFPNYSSELNVNALLLGDSALYLCASSLAPPVTSTDTQYFGPGTRLTVL.

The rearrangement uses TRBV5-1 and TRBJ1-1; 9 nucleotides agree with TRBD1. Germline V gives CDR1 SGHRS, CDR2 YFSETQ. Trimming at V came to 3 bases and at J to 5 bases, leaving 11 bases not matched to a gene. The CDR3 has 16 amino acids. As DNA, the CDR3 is TGCGCCAGCAGCTGGGGACAGGGCCTTAGTAGGACTGAAGCTTTCTTT. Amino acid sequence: CASSWGQGLSRTEAFF.

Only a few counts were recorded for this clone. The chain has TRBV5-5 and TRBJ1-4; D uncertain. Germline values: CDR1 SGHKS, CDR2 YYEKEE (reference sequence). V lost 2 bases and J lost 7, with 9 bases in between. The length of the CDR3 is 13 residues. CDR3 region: CASSFSGVEKLFF. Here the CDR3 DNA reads TGTGCCAGCAGCTTTAGCGGGGTTGAAAAACTGTTTTTT.

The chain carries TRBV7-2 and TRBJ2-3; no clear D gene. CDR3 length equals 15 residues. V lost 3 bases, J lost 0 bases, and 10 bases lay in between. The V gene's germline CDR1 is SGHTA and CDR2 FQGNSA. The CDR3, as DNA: TGTGCCAGCAGCTTGAGCTGGTCTAGCACAGATACGCAGTATTTT. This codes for CASSLSWSSTDTQYF.

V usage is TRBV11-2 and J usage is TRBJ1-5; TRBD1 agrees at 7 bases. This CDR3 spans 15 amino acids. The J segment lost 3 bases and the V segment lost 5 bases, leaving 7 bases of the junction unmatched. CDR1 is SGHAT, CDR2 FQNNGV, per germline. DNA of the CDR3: TGTGCCAGCAGCCGCTATACAGGGGTCAATCAGCCCCAGCATTTT. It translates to CASSRYTGVNQPQHF.

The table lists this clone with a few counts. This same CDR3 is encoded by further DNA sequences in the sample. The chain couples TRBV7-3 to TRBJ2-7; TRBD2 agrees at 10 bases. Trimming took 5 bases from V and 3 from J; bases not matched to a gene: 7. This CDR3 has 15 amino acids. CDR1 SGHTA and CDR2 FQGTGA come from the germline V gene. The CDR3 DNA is TGTGCCAGCAGCCCAACTAGCGGGGCCAGCTACGAGCAGTACTTC. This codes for CASSPTSGASYEQYF. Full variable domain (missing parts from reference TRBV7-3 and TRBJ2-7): GAGVSQTPSNKVTEKGKYVELRCDPISGHTALYWYRQSLGQGPEFLIYFQGTGAADDSGLPNDRFFAVRPEGSVSTLKIQRTERGDSAVYLCASSPTSGASYEQYFGPGTRLTVT.